Sequencing of this TCR beta chain was carried out in a study of early T cells in non-severe SARS-CoV-2 infection. Study overall: The chains were unpaired, and the sequenced material was bulk RNA from unsorted whole blood.

TCRdb re-called the 5' RACE reads through MiXCR, storing one row per CDR3 protein. Found here are about 69,000 distinct CDR3 sequences, approximately 15% of them singletons; the top ten hold about 14%. In its sample, this clonotype was seen a few times. The CDR3 runs 15 residues. V trimming: 6 bases; J trimming: 0 bases; junction bases outside the gene matches: 11. Germline CDR1 and CDR2: SQVTM and ANQGSEA. V and J are TRBV29-1 and TRBJ2-7; 7 nucleotides match TRBD2. This receptor was taken from an adult who was a healthcare worker with PCR-confirmed SARS-CoV-2 infection or an uninfected control (not recorded which). The sample was whole blood. The CDR3 spells CSVAIKRGSSYEQYF. The CDR3 nucleotides are TGCAGCGTGGCTATAAAGCGGGGTAGCTCCTACGAGCAGTACTTC.